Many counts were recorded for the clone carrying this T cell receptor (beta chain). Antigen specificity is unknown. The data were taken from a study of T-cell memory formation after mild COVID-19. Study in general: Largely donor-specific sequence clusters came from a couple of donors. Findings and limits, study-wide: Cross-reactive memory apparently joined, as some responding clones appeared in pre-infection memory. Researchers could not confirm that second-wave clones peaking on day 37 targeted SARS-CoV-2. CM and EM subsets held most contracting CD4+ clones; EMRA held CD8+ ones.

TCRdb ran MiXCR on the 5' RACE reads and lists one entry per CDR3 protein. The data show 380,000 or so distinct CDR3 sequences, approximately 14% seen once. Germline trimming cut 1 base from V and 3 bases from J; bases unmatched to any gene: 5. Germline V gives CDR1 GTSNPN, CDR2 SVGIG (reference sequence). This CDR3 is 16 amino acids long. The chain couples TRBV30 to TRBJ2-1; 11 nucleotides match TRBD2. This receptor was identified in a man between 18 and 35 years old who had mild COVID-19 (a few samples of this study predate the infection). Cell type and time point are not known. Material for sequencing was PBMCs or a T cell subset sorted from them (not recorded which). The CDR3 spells CAWSGLAGGDYNEQFF. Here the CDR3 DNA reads TGTGCCTGGAGTGGGCTAGCGGGGGGCGACTACAATGAGCAGTTCTTC. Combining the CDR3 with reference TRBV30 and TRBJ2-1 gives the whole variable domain SQTIHQWPATLVQPVGSPLSLECTVEGTSNPNLYWYRQAAGRGLQLLFYSVGIGQISSEVPQNLSASRPQDRQFILSSKKLLLSDSGFYLCAWSGLAGGDYNEQFFGPGTRLTVL.